These T cell receptor beta chains were read from a single sample in a study of T cell responses to AZD1222 COVID-19 vaccine. The protocol was immunoSEQ multiplex PCR, while the TCRdb copy is restricted to in-frame clones and leaves out a portion. Among some 140,000 clones, 88% were seen once, and the ten largest hold around 3%. The sample consisted of peripheral blood, taken on day 0 of AZD1222 vaccination. These receptor sequences come from an adult in good health. Both conserved end residues are part of each CDR3. Fields, in order: D gene, V gene, J gene, clone size, CDR3 protein, CDR3 DNA. A D gene is named only where the DNA matches it firmly. Size is stated for part of the rows, as once, few or many counts, or as a class when the clone is expanded.

D: -
V: TRBV1
J: TRBJ1-2
size: -
CDR3: CTSSQDTGTPPNYGYTF
DNA: TGCACCAGCAGCCAAGATACAGGGACCCCGCCTAACTATGGCTACACCTTC

D: -
V: TRBV4-3
J: TRBJ2-1
size: -
CDR3: CASSQDYGGFGYNEQFF
DNA: TGCGCCAGCAGCCAAGATTACGGGGGCTTCGGATACAATGAGCAGTTCTTC

D: TRBD1
V: TRBV5-1
J: TRBJ1-1
size: -
CDR3: CASSPTGGWNTEAFF
DNA: TGCGCCAGCAGCCCGACAGGGGGCTGGAACACTGAAGCTTTCTTT

D: -
V: TRBV28
J: TRBJ2-6
size: -
CDR3: CASSFGGANVLTF
DNA: TGTGCCAGCAGTTTCGGTGGGGCCAACGTCCTGACTTTC

D: TRBD1
V: TRBV6-1
J: TRBJ2-2
size: -
CDR3: CASSDWTGETLVSGELFF
DNA: TGTGCCAGCAGTGATTGGACAGGGGAAACCCTAGTGTCCGGGGAGCTGTTTTTT

D: -
V: TRBV3-1/TRBV3-2
J: TRBJ2-7
size: -
CDR3: CASSQAVGGHYEQYF
DNA: TGTGCCAGCAGCCAAGCCGTGGGGGGGCACTACGAGCAGTACTTC

D: TRBD2
V: TRBV7-2
J: TRBJ2-7
size: -
CDR3: CASSSAGTSSYEQYF
DNA: TGTGCCAGCAGCTCAGCCGGGACTAGCTCCTACGAGCAGTACTTC

D: TRBD1
V: TRBV15
J: TRBJ1-2
size: once
CDR3: CATSGSQGKEEYGYTF
DNA: TGTGCCACCAGCGGATCACAGGGGAAAGAGGAGTATGGCTACACCTTC

D: TRBD2
V: TRBV7-2
J: TRBJ2-1
size: -
CDR3: CASSLGLGNNEQFF
DNA: TGTGCCAGCAGCCTAGGACTAGGCAACAATGAGCAGTTCTTC

D: -
V: TRBV2
J: TRBJ1-4
size: -
CDR3: CASRRTYNEKLFF
DNA: TGTGCCAGCCGGAGGACGTATAATGAAAAACTGTTTTTT

D: TRBD1
V: TRBV3-1/TRBV3-2
J: TRBJ1-2
size: -
CDR3: CASSPGQFYGYTF
DNA: TGTGCCAGCAGTCCGGGACAGTTTTATGGCTACACCTTC

D: -
V: TRBV28
J: TRBJ1-2
size: -
CDR3: CASSITGYLGYTF
DNA: TGTGCCAGCAGCATAACAGGGTATCTAGGCTACACCTTC

D: -
V: TRBV6-6
J: TRBJ1-1
size: -
CDR3: CASRPDPATEAFF
DNA: TGTGCCAGCAGACCAGATCCTGCTACTGAAGCTTTCTTT

D: -
V: TRBV4-3
J: TRBJ2-2
size: few
CDR3: CASSHHAGGQGTGELFF
DNA: TGCGCCAGCAGCCATCACGCGGGGGGACAGGGAACCGGGGAGCTGTTTTTT

D: TRBD1
V: TRBV5-4
J: TRBJ1-4
size: -
CDR3: CASSAGTGYEKLFF
DNA: TGTGCCAGCAGCGCCGGGACAGGGTATGAAAAACTGTTTTTT

D: -
V: TRBV6-1
J: TRBJ1-5
size: -
CDR3: CASSEQGLGNQPQHF
DNA: TGTGCCAGCAGTGAACAGGGCTTGGGCAATCAGCCCCAGCATTTT

D: -
V: TRBV10-3
J: TRBJ2-7
size: -
CDR3: CAISVGGSYEQYF
DNA: TGTGCCATCAGTGTTGGGGGATCCTACGAGCAGTACTTC

D: TRBD1
V: TRBV2
J: TRBJ1-4
size: -
CDR3: CASSGTGGIEKLFF
DNA: TGTGCCAGCAGTGGGACAGGGGGCATTGAAAAACTGTTTTTT

D: -
V: TRBV2
J: TRBJ1-6
size: -
CDR3: CASRLDTPRAPLHF
DNA: TGTGCCAGCAGGCTGGACACTCCCCGGGCACCCCTCCACTTT

D: TRBD1
V: TRBV7-9
J: TRBJ2-7
size: once
CDR3: CASSLAAGTGYYF
DNA: TGTGCCAGCAGCTTAGCAGCCGGGACAGGGTACTACTTC

D: TRBD2
V: TRBV5-1
J: TRBJ2-1
size: -
CDR3: CATSLLAGVNEQFF
DNA: TGCGCCACCTCCTTACTAGCGGGGGTTAATGAGCAGTTCTTC

D: -
V: TRBV6-6
J: TRBJ1-2
size: -
CDR3: CASSTRVGYGYTF
DNA: TGTGCCAGCAGTACGAGGGTCGGCTATGGCTACACCTTC

D: TRBD1
V: TRBV5-6
J: TRBJ1-6
size: -
CDR3: CASSFPQGINSPLHF
DNA: TGTGCCAGCAGCTTCCCACAGGGGATTAATTCACCCCTCCACTTT

D: TRBD1
V: TRBV5-1
J: TRBJ1-2
size: few
CDR3: CASTSLQGENGYTF
DNA: TGCGCCAGCACCTCCCTACAGGGGGAAAATGGCTACACCTTC

D: -
V: TRBV20-1
J: TRBJ1-1
size: -
CDR3: CSAGAWSAEAFF
DNA: TGCAGTGCTGGTGCCTGGTCGGCTGAAGCTTTCTTT

D: -
V: TRBV5-8
J: TRBJ2-1
size: -
CDR3: CASSFAAEQFF
DNA: TGTGCCAGCAGCTTTGCGGCAGAGCAGTTCTTC

D: TRBD1
V: TRBV18
J: TRBJ1-1
size: -
CDR3: CASSRDRNTEAFF
DNA: TGTGCCAGCTCACGGGACAGGAACACTGAAGCTTTCTTT

D: TRBD1
V: TRBV11-2
J: TRBJ2-5
size: -
CDR3: CASSFGTGEETQYF
DNA: TGTGCCAGCAGCTTCGGGACAGGAGAAGAGACCCAGTACTTC

D: -
V: TRBV29-1
J: TRBJ1-1
size: once
CDR3: CSVGRGEEAFF
DNA: TGCAGCGTTGGGCGGGGGGAAGAAGCTTTCTTT

D: -
V: TRBV19
J: TRBJ1-2
size: -
CDR3: CASRGPVNYGYTF
DNA: TGTGCCAGCCGGGGGCCCGTAAACTATGGCTACACCTTC

D: -
V: TRBV6-6
J: TRBJ2-7
size: -
CDR3: CASSYSMQRQSYEQYF
DNA: TGTGCCAGCAGTTACTCAATGCAACGACAGTCCTACGAGCAGTACTTC

D: TRBD1
V: TRBV19
J: TRBJ1-2
size: -
CDR3: CASSRTSGTGDYGYTF
DNA: TGTGCCAGTAGCCGCACTTCCGGGACAGGGGACTATGGCTACACCTTC

D: -
V: TRBV3-1/TRBV3-2
J: TRBJ2-5
size: -
CDR3: CASSQDPGSKTQYF
DNA: TGTGCCAGCAGCCAAGATCCGGGTTCCAAGACCCAGTACTTC

D: TRBD2
V: TRBV2
J: TRBJ2-3
size: -
CDR3: CASSEATSGSTDTQYF
DNA: TGTGCCAGCAGTGAAGCAACTAGCGGGAGCACAGATACGCAGTATTTT

D: -
V: TRBV29-1
J: TRBJ2-7
size: few
CDR3: CSVGIVSYEQYF
DNA: TGCAGCGTTGGTATCGTCTCCTACGAGCAGTACTTC

D: -
V: TRBV7-9
J: TRBJ1-6
size: -
CDR3: CASSRQSSYNSPLHF
DNA: TGTGCCAGCAGCCGACAGAGCTCCTATAATTCACCCCTCCACTTT

D: -
V: TRBV11-2
J: TRBJ1-2
size: -
CDR3: CASSLGSGNYGYTF
DNA: TGTGCCAGCAGCTTAGGCAGCGGGAACTATGGCTACACCTTC

D: TRBD2
V: TRBV7-9
J: TRBJ2-4
size: -
CDR3: CASSRDPGGNIQYF
DNA: TGTGCCAGCAGCCGGGACCCGGGGGGAAACATTCAGTACTTC

D: -
V: TRBV10-3
J: TRBJ1-5
size: -
CDR3: CAISEGSRAGLDQPQHF
DNA: TGTGCCATCAGTGAAGGAAGTCGGGCAGGGTTGGATCAGCCCCAGCATTTT

D: TRBD1
V: TRBV2
J: TRBJ2-7
size: -
CDR3: CASRETGNSYEQYF
DNA: TGTGCCAGCAGGGAGACAGGGAACTCCTACGAGCAGTACTTC

D: -
V: TRBV7-2
J: TRBJ2-1
size: -
CDR3: CASSLVRDSSSEQFF
DNA: TGTGCCAGCAGCTTAGTCAGGGATAGCTCGAGTGAGCAGTTCTTC

D: -
V: TRBV2
J: TRBJ2-5
size: -
CDR3: CASSQPVGTGETQYF
DNA: TGTGCCAGCAGCCAACCCGTGGGCACGGGAGAGACCCAGTACTTC

D: -
V: TRBV2
J: TRBJ1-2
size: -
CDR3: CASSPETYGYTF
DNA: TGTGCCAGCAGTCCAGAAACCTATGGCTACACCTTC

D: -
V: TRBV19
J: TRBJ1-1
size: medium-sized
CDR3: CASSQNQELFTEAFF
DNA: TGTGCCAGTAGTCAAAACCAGGAACTATTCACTGAAGCTTTCTTT

D: TRBD1
V: TRBV4-1
J: TRBJ1-5
size: once
CDR3: CASSGDRGPINQPQHF
DNA: TGCGCCAGCAGCGGGGACAGGGGGCCTATCAATCAGCCCCAGCATTTT

D: TRBD1
V: TRBV27
J: TRBJ1-4
size: -
CDR3: CASSLGQPATNEKLFF
DNA: TGTGCCAGCAGCCTGGGACAGCCGGCAACTAATGAAAAACTGTTTTTT

D: -
V: TRBV6-1
J: TRBJ1-2
size: -
CDR3: CASSEQGDYGYTF
DNA: TGTGCCAGCAGTGAACAGGGTGACTATGGCTACACCTTC

D: -
V: TRBV20-1
J: TRBJ1-2
size: -
CDR3: CSASPSRGANYGYTF
DNA: TGCAGTGCTAGTCCTTCTAGGGGCGCAAACTATGGCTACACCTTC

D: -
V: TRBV7-9
J: TRBJ2-1
size: few
CDR3: CASSLGFYNEQFF
DNA: TGTGCCAGCAGCTTAGGCTTCTACAATGAGCAGTTCTTC

D: -
V: TRBV5-6
J: TRBJ1-1
size: -
CDR3: CASSKGTMNTEAFF
DNA: TGTGCCAGCAGCAAGGGGACGATGAACACTGAAGCTTTCTTT

D: TRBD1
V: TRBV4-1
J: TRBJ1-5
size: -
CDR3: CASSQDWTGSQPQHF
DNA: TGCGCCAGCAGCCAAGATTGGACAGGCAGTCAGCCCCAGCATTTT

D: TRBD1
V: TRBV9
J: TRBJ2-7
size: -
CDR3: CASSLTPGGGYEQYF
DNA: TGTGCCAGCAGCTTGACGCCAGGGGGCGGTTACGAGCAGTACTTC

D: -
V: TRBV5-1
J: TRBJ1-4
size: -
CDR3: CASSPQGTNEKLFF
DNA: TGCGCCAGCAGCCCACAGGGTACTAATGAAAAACTGTTTTTT